The 16 T cell receptor beta chains presented below share a single source sample, sequenced in a study of blood T cells in healthy people across ages. A J-beta primer mix and a sample-barcoded 5' primer were used in a second PCR of about 6 to 12 cycles. Via MiXCR, TCRdb re-called the 5' RACE reads, giving one row per CDR3 protein. The sample yields roughly 1,800,000 distinct CDR3 sequences, roughly 50% seen once. Sequencing was done on a sample of blood. These receptors were taken from a middle-aged woman in good health.

The rearrangement joins TRBV14 to TRBJ2-5, with a possible D match to TRBD1 (6 bases). With 1 base removed from V and 2 bases from J, the gap between germline ends came to 17 bases. Germline loops: CDR1 SGHDN, CDR2 FVKESK. The CDR3 covers 17 residues. The CDR3 loop reads CASSQVGFGQRQETQYF. In DNA form, the CDR3 reads TGTGCCAGCAGCCAAGTAGGCTTTGGACAGAGACAAGAGACCCAGTACTTC.

V and J are TRBV5-5 and TRBJ2-1; D not resolved. CDR1 and CDR2 (germline): SGHKS, YYEKEE (reference sequence). The CDR3 loop spans 17 amino acids. The V end was cut by 1 base, the J end by 5 bases, with 19 bases between. The CDR3 DNA sequence: TGTGCCAGCAGCTTGAGGCCCCTAACCCTGGGAAACAATGAGCAGTTCTTC. It encodes CASSLRPLTLGNNEQFF.

This chain connects TRBV6-5 to TRBJ2-1; TRBD1 matches at 7 bases. CDR1 is MNHEY and CDR2 is SVGAGI in the germline V gene. V was pared by 2 bases and J by 3 bases, with 13 bases of the junction left unmatched. There are 18 residues in the CDR3. The CDR3 sequence: CASSYPDFPGTVYNEQFF. The CDR3 bases are TGTGCCAGCAGTTACCCCGACTTTCCTGGGACAGTCTACAATGAGCAGTTCTTC.

This chain uses TRBV18 with TRBJ1-6; D remains ambiguous. This CDR3 spans 14 amino acids. V lost 3 bases and J 2 bases, leaving 5 bases between the germline ends. The germline V gene encodes CDR1 KGHSH and CDR2 LQKENI. The CDR3 nucleotides read TGTGCCAGCTCACCGCAGCCCTATAATTCACCCCTCCACTTT. Protein product: CASSPQPYNSPLHF. The full variable domain, with the rest looked up from reference TRBV18 and TRBJ1-6, is NAGVMQNPRHLVRRRGQEARLRCSPMKGHSHVYWYRQLPEEGLKFMVYLQKENIIDESGMPKERFSAEFPKEGPSILRIQQVVRGDSAAYFCASSPQPYNSPLHFGNGTRLTVT.

V and J are TRBV9 and TRBJ2-5, with TRBD1 matching 12 bases. The DNA end is a closer match to TRBJ2-7, so the J assignment may be wrong. The CDR3 contains 16 residues. CDR1 and CDR2 (germline): SGDLS, YYNGEE. In DNA form, the CDR3 reads TGTGCCAGCAGCGTAGTGGGACAGGGGGCATCATACGAGCAGTACTTC. It codes for CASSVVGQGASYEQYF.

This chain connects TRBV29-1 to TRBJ2-5; D is tentatively TRBD1 or TRBD2 (8 bases each). V was cut by 0 bases and J by 9 bases, with 17 bases left in between. The germline V gene has CDR1 SQVTM and CDR2 ANQGSEA. This CDR3 spans 14 amino acids. CDR3 amino acids: CSVEDRTGREAQYF. CDR3 sequence (DNA): TGCAGCGTTGAAGACAGGACAGGGCGGGAGGCCCAGTACTTC.

This clonotype was recorded a few times. CDR3 sequence reads: CASSYSSFSSTDTQYF. In DNA form, the CDR3 reads TGTGCCAGCAGTTACTCGAGTTTTAGTAGCACAGATACGCAGTATTTT. The chain uses TRBV6-6 and TRBJ2-3; D is uncertain. The V and J ends lost 0 bases and 0 bases respectively, with 10 bases between them. CDR1 is MNHNY, CDR2 SVGAGI, per germline (reference sequence). The CDR3 totals 16 residues.

Only a few counts were recorded for this clonotype. V is TRBV5-1 and J is TRBJ2-1; 9 bases fit TRBD1. Germline loops: CDR1 SGHRS, CDR2 YFSETQ. V was clipped by 3 bases and J by 2 bases; unmatched bases: 3. The CDR3 runs to 15 residues. CDR3 in amino acids: CASSSQGATYNEQFF. The DNA for the CDR3 is TGCGCCAGCAGCTCACAGGGGGCGACCTACAATGAGCAGTTCTTC.

The table lists this clonotype with a few counts. This rearrangement joins TRBV7-2 to TRBJ2-3; 12 nucleotides agree with TRBD2. The CDR3 is 18 amino acids. The germline CDR1 and CDR2 sequences are SGHTA and FQGNSA. V gave up 5 bases and J gave up 6 bases; unmatched junction bases: 15. The CDR3 spells CASSPASGGGPPPDTQYF. In nucleotides, the CDR3 is TGTGCCAGCAGCCCCGCTAGCGGGGGGGGTCCTCCCCCGGATACGCAGTATTTT.

The chain uses TRBV5-1 and TRBJ2-5; TRBD1 is a possible D gene (6 bases). V gave up 2 bases and J gave up 0 bases, with 14 bases separating them. This CDR3 comprises 16 residues. CDR1 and CDR2 (germline): SGHRS, YFSETQ. The chain's CDR3 is CASSFGQLNYQETQYF. The CDR3 bases are TGCGCCAGCAGCTTCGGACAGCTAAACTACCAAGAGACCCAGTACTTC.

This chain connects TRBV5-1 to TRBJ1-6, with 9 bases that match TRBD1. Germline V lookup: CDR1 SGHRS, CDR2 YFSETQ. V lost 4 bases and J lost 7; bases outside the gene matches: 9. The CDR3 length is 16 residues. CDR3 DNA sequence: TGCGCCAGCAGCCCCGCCCGGGACAGGGAGAATTCACCCCTCCACTTT. This sequence encodes CASSPARDRENSPLHF. Full variable domain (missing parts from reference TRBV5-1 and TRBJ1-6): KAGVTQTPRYLIKTRGQQVTLSCSPISGHRSVSWYQQTPGQGLQFLFEYFSETQRNKGNFPGRFSGRQFSNSRSEMNVSTLELGDSALYLCASSPARDRENSPLHFGNGTRLTVT.

In its sample, this clonotype was seen a few times. The chain links TRBV7-2 to TRBJ1-2; TRBD1 is a possible D gene (6 bases). Germline V gene lookup returns CDR1 SGHTA and CDR2 FQGNSA. V shed 7 bases and J shed 0 bases, with 12 bases lying between them. The CDR3 consists of 14 residues. CDR3 DNA sequence: TGTGCCAGCATTCGGGACAATTCTAACTATGGCTACACCTTC. Translating it yields CASIRDNSNYGYTF. The whole variable domain, filled in from reference TRBV7-2 and TRBJ1-2, reads GAGVSQSPSNKVTEKGKDVELRCDPISGHTALYWYRQSLGQGLEFLIYFQGNSAPDKSGLPSDRFSAERTGGSVSTLTIQRTQQEDSAVYLCASIRDNSNYGYTFGSGTRLTVV.

Note on this clonotype: An end of the junction differs from the germline gene, which may be a read error. The chain joins TRBV20-1 to TRBJ2-5, with 10 nucleotides matching TRBD2. In germline, CDR1 is DFQATT, CDR2 SNEGSKA (reference sequence). CDR3 length: 14 residues. This chain's CDR3 is CSASLAGDQGTQYF. CDR3 coding DNA: TGCAGTGCTAGCCTAGCGGGGGACCAAGGGACCCAGTACTTC.

The chain links TRBV7-2 to TRBJ2-1, with TRBD2 matching 9 bases. Germline CDR1 is SGHTA and CDR2 is FQGNSA. The CDR3 length is 17 residues. V dropped 3 bases and J dropped 8; count of bases not matched to a gene: 14. CDR3 sequence (DNA): TGTGCCAGCAGCTTCCTCATGGCGGGGGGGCCGTTGGATGAGCAGTTCTTC. It codes for CASSFLMAGGPLDEQFF. The whole variable domain, filled in from reference TRBV7-2 and TRBJ2-1, reads GAGVSQSPSNKVTEKGKDVELRCDPISGHTALYWYRQSLGQGLEFLIYFQGNSAPDKSGLPSDRFSAERTGGSVSTLTIQRTQQEDSAVYLCASSFLMAGGPLDEQFFGPGTRLTVL.

V usage is TRBV5-1 and J usage is TRBJ2-1; TRBD1 aligns across 11 bases. The CDR3 extends over 18 amino acids. V lost 0 bases, J lost 8 bases, and 13 bases stayed unmatched. Per germline, CDR1 SGHRS and CDR2 YFSETQ. This CDR3 reads CASSLVSIVGQGVHEQFF. In DNA, the CDR3 is TGCGCCAGCAGCTTGGTAAGCATCGTGGGACAGGGGGTACATGAGCAGTTCTTC.

This clonotype turned up a few times. V is TRBV10-3 and J is TRBJ2-3; the match to TRBD2 covers 8 bases. With V trimmed by 10 bases and J by 1 base, 10 bases remained unmatched. Germline CDR1 ENHRY, CDR2 SYGVKD. The CDR3 is made up of 15 amino acids. Here the CDR3 reads CATRDHSGGTDTQYF. In nucleotides, the CDR3 is TGTGCCACCCGAGATCATAGCGGGGGCACAGATACGCAGTATTTT.